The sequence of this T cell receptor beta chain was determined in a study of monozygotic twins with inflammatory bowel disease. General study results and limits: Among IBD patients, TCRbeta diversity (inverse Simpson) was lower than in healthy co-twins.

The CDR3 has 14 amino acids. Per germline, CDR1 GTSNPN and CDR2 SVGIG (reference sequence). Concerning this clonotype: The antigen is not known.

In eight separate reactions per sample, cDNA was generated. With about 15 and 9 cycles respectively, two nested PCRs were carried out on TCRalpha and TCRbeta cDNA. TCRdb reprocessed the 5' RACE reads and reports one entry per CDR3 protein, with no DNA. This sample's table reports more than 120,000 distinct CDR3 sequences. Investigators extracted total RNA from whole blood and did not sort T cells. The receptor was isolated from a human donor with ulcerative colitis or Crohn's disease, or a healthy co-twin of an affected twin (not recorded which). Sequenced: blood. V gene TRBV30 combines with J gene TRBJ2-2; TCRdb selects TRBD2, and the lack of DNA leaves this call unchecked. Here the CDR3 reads CAWDRDYRTGELFF.